The 27 T cell receptor beta chains in this list originate from one sample, sequenced in a study of esophageal squamous cell carcinoma under preoperative chemotherapy. Time point indicated: after preoperative PTX-NDP chemotherapy. TCRdb reprocessed the PCR reads with MiXCR, giving one entry per CDR3 protein. The sample has about 20,000 distinct CDR3 sequences, 46% seen once. The biological material was taken from a patient given preoperative chemotherapy. The receptors come from a human donor with esophageal squamous cell carcinoma. The donor label of this sample is uncertain.

Concerning this clonotype itself: The junction departs from the called germline gene at one end, perhaps through a read error. The CDR3 protein is CASSPRTAGPSTDTQYF. DNA for the CDR3: TGTGCCAGTAGTCCGCGGACCGCCGGCCCTAGCACAGATACGCAGTACTTT. The chain is built from TRBV6-1 and TRBJ2-5, with TRBD2 as a possible D gene (5 bases). The CDR3 is made up of 17 amino acids. Germline assignment: CDR1 MNHNS and CDR2 SASEGT.

The rearrangement uses TRBV6-1 and TRBJ2-5; perhaps TRBD2 as D (6 bases). Trimming stripped 6 bases from V and 1 base from J, with 12 bases between. Germline CDR1 MNHNS, CDR2 SASEGT. The CDR3 is 14 amino acids. CDR3 sequence reads: CASRGGSSQETQYF. The CDR3 bases are TGTGCCAGCAGAGGAGGGAGTTCCCAAGAGACCCAGTACTTC.

This clonotype was counted between two and nine times. The gene calls are TRBV7-2 and TRBJ2-1; the match to TRBD2 covers 9 bases. There are 14 residues in the CDR3. Germline trimming cut 10 bases from V and 6 bases from J; bases unmatched to any gene: 10. Looked up from germline, CDR1 is SGHTA and CDR2 is FQGNSA. CDR3 sequence: CATPRGSGSNEQFF. The CDR3 DNA reads TGTGCCACACCGAGGGGTAGCGGGAGCAATGAGCAGTTCTTC.

The V gene is TRBV24-1, the J gene TRBJ2-4; TRBD2 agrees at 7 bases. Trimming at V came to 7 bases and at J to 13 bases, leaving 12 bases not matched to a gene. The CDR3 covers 13 residues. CDR1 is KGHDR and CDR2 is SFDVKD in the germline V gene. CDR3 sequence reads: CATRSGTYNEQYF. The CDR3 DNA reads TGTGCCACCAGGAGCGGGACTTACAATGAGCAGTACTTC.

This clonotype has ten or more counts. The J gene is TRBJ2-5, the V gene TRBV11-3, with D hard to call. V was clipped by 4 bases and J by 11 bases, with 20 bases between them. CDR1 is SGHNT, CDR2 YENEEA, per germline. The CDR3 runs to 14 residues. CDR3 amino acids: CASSSLDGPTQQYF. CDR3 bases: TGTGCCAGCAGCTCCCTGGACGGACCTACGCAGCAGTACTTC.

The chain recombines TRBV7-2 with TRBJ1-1; tentative D call: TRBD1 (5 bases). This CDR3 region has 15 residues. V lost 0 bases and J lost 5, with 13 bases in between. In germline, CDR1 is SGHTA, CDR2 FQGNSA. Here the CDR3 DNA reads TGTGCCAGCAGCTTAGCTGGGGGGATAAGGACTGAAGCTTTCTTT. Protein sequence: CASSLAGGIRTEAFF.

This clonotype was seen a few times. The chain employs TRBV7-3 and TRBJ2-2; 8 nucleotides line up with TRBD2. Germline CDR1 and CDR2: SGHTA and FQGTGA. Unmatched junction bases numbered 17, after V lost 4 bases and J lost 13 bases. This CDR3 comprises 16 residues. CDR3 sequence (DNA): TGTGCCAGCAGCTCGGGACTGGCGGGAGGCACAGGTACGCTGTTTTTT. This sequence encodes CASSSGLAGGTGTLFF. The full variable domain, its missing parts supplied by reference TRBV7-3 and TRBJ2-2, is GAGVSQTPSNKVTEKGKYVELRCDPISGHTALYWYRQSLGQGPEFLIYFQGTGAADDSGLPNDRFFAVRPEGSVSTLKIQRTERGDSAVYLCASSSGLAGGTGTLFFGEGSRLTVL.

The rearrangement joins TRBV19 to TRBJ2-7; TRBD1 matches 7 bases. CDR1 is LNHDA and CDR2 is SQIVND in the germline V gene (reference sequence). With 6 bases clipped from V and 3 bases from J, the junction kept 5 bases outside the gene matches. The CDR3 has 13 amino acids. CDR3 protein: CASRQGQLYEQYF. For the CDR3, the DNA is TGTGCCAGTAGACAGGGACAGCTCTACGAGCAGTACTTC.

The sample holds a few counts of this clonotype. The chain is built from TRBV7-3 and TRBJ2-3, with a weak D call TRBD2 (5 bases). Germline-derived CDR1 and CDR2 are SGHTA and FQGTGA. The V and J ends lost 2 bases and 3 bases respectively, with 18 bases between them. This CDR3 contains 17 residues. The CDR3 DNA reads TGTGCCAGCAGCTTACACCCGCGGGTCCGTGGGACAGATACGCAGTATTTT. It codes for CASSLHPRVRGTDTQYF.

This clonotype was seen only a few times. This chain links TRBV4-3 with TRBJ2-7; 7 bases align to TRBD2. The CDR3 is 13 residues long. Trimming removed 3 bases from V and 3 bases from J; junction bases left unmatched: 2. Germline V gives CDR1 LGHNA, CDR2 YSLEER. CDR3 region: CASSQSSGYEQYF. CDR3 sequence (DNA): TGCGCCAGCAGCCAGTCTAGCGGCTACGAGCAGTACTTC.

The rearrangement links TRBV7-2 to TRBJ1-2; D remains ambiguous. The V end lost 1 base, the J end lost 4 bases, and 7 bases lay between the germline ends. CDR3 length: 13 amino acids. The germline CDR1 and CDR2 sequences are SGHTA and FQGNSA. The CDR3 bases are TGTGCCAGCAGCTTAGACCCCACCTATGGCTACACCTTC. Protein sequence: CASSLDPTYGYTF.

The chain joins TRBV12-3 or TRBV12-4 to TRBJ2-7; 12 bases are shared with TRBD2. V lost 4 bases and J lost 7; bases outside the gene matches: 8. The CDR3 totals 15 residues. CDR3 region: CASSSSSGRAGEQYF. The CDR3 DNA sequence: TGTGCCAGCAGTTCTTCTAGCGGGAGGGCAGGGGAGCAGTACTTC.

This clonotype was counted between two and nine times. The chain uses TRBV7-2 and TRBJ2-1; 8 bases fit TRBD2. Trimming cost V 1 base and J 4 bases; bases outside gene matches: 6. The V gene's germline CDR1 is SGHTA and CDR2 FQGNSA. The length of the CDR3 is 16 residues. CDR3 amino acids: CASSLGSGKIYNEQFF. DNA of the CDR3: TGTGCCAGCAGCTTAGGTAGCGGGAAAATATACAATGAGCAGTTCTTC.

This clonotype was counted once. The genes are TRBV12-3 or TRBV12-4 and TRBJ2-6; D unclear. Trimming removed 6 bases from V and 4 bases from J, with 7 bases in between. The CDR3 totals 13 residues. CDR3 nucleotides: TGTGCCAGCAGCGCACGGGGGGCCAACGTCCTGACTTTC. It is translated as CASSARGANVLTF.

In its sample, this clonotype was seen many times. The V call is TRBV27, the J call TRBJ1-6; 12 bases line up with TRBD1. After removal of 2 bases from V and 13 bases from J, the junction contained 9 bases not matched to a gene. The CDR3 has 16 residues. CDR1 MNHEY and CDR2 SMNVEV come from the germline V gene (reference sequence). The DNA of the CDR3 is TGTGCCAGCAGTTTAACCCTCGGGACAGGGGGCATCCCCCTCCACTTT. Protein sequence: CASSLTLGTGGIPLHF.

This clonotype was seen many times. The chain recombines TRBV6-5 with TRBJ2-1; weak D call: TRBD2 (6 bases). Germline loops: CDR1 MNHEY, CDR2 SVGAGI. V lost 4 bases and J lost 8, with 6 bases in between. This CDR3 contains 11 residues. The CDR3 DNA reads TGTGCCAGCAGTTGGGAGGATGAGCAGTTCTTC. Residues: CASSWEDEQFF.

This clonotype was counted at least ten times. The chain joins TRBV7-6 to TRBJ2-5; 9 bases align to TRBD1. Judging by the DNA end, TRBJ2-7 fits better; the J call may be wrong. Germline V CDR1 and CDR2: SGHVS, FNYEAQ. The CDR3 spans 13 residues. The CDR3 DNA reads TGTGCCAGCAGCTTTGGGACAGGGTTCGAGCAGTACTTC. Translating gives CASSFGTGFEQYF.

The J gene is TRBJ1-5, the V gene TRBV24-1; a weak D match, TRBD1 (5 bases). The germline V gene encodes CDR1 KGHDR and CDR2 SFDVKD. The V end lost 5 bases, the J end lost 7 bases, and 14 bases lay between the germline ends. The CDR3 runs to 14 residues. The CDR3 coding sequence is TGTGCCACCAGTGGGGCAGGGAAAAACCAGCCCCAGCATTTT. Its protein product is CATSGAGKNQPQHF.

A word on this clonotype: The germline gene is not matched at one end of the junction; a read error may be the cause. This chain links TRBV7-2 with TRBJ2-3, with 8 nucleotides matching TRBD2. Per the germline V gene, CDR1 is SGHTA and CDR2 is FQGNSA. The CDR3 sequence is 16 residues long. CDR3 sequence reads: CASSAPRGGATNTQYF. The DNA of the CDR3 is TGTGCCAGCAGCGCACCACGGGGGGGAGCCACAAATACGCAGTATTTT. The entire variable domain, with the rest obtained from reference TRBV7-2 and TRBJ2-3, is as follows: GAGVSQSPSNKVTEKGKDVELRCDPISGHTALYWYRQSLGQGLEFLIYFQGNSAPDKSGLPSDRFSAERTGGSVSTLTIQRTQQEDSAVYLCASSAPRGGATNTQYFGPGTRLTVL.

This clonotype was detected many times. A single base separates this from a much larger clone, so it may be a read error. This chain connects TRBV7-2 to TRBJ2-5; 7 positions agree with TRBD2. The CDR3 loop spans 13 amino acids. CDR1 and CDR2 from the germline V gene are SGHTA and FQGNSA. Losses at the gene ends were 10 bases for V and 11 bases for J; bases not matched to a gene: 16. CDR3 region: CAITGGLMNEQYF. The CDR3, as DNA: TGTGCCATCACGGGAGGACTAATGAATGAGCAGTACTTC.

This clonotype was counted a few times. This chain uses TRBV7-3 with TRBJ2-1, with TRBD2 matching 7 bases. With V trimmed by 0 bases and J by 4 bases, 0 bases remained unmatched. CDR1 and CDR2 from the germline V gene are SGHTA and FQGTGA. The CDR3 covers 14 residues. CDR3 nucleotide sequence: TGTGCCAGCAGCTTAACGGGGGGGTACAATGAGCAGTTCTTC. It translates to CASSLTGGYNEQFF.

This clonotype appeared a few times. The chain carries TRBV7-2 and TRBJ2-5; TRBD2 aligns across 8 bases. CDR3 length equals 14 residues. V was clipped by 7 bases and J by 3 bases; unmatched bases: 7. CDR1 is SGHTA and CDR2 is FQGNSA in the germline V gene. The CDR3 region is CASKPGAGEETQYF. The CDR3 DNA sequence: TGTGCCAGCAAGCCCGGAGCGGGAGAAGAGACCCAGTACTTC.

This chain connects TRBV7-6 to TRBJ2-2; no definite D call. The CDR3 contains 13 residues. Trimming cost V 5 bases and J 1 base, with 5 bases left between them. Germline V CDR1 and CDR2: SGHVS, FNYEAQ. Here the CDR3 DNA reads TGTGCCAGCAGCCGGCAGAACACCGGGGAGCTGTTTTTT. It yields the protein CASSRQNTGELFF.

This rearrangement joins TRBV7-6 to TRBJ2-1; D is tentatively TRBD1 or TRBD2 (5 bases each). The V gene's germline CDR1 is SGHVS and CDR2 FNYEAQ. CDR3 length: 14 residues. Trimming stripped 6 bases from V and 5 bases from J, with 14 bases between. The CDR3 bases are TGTGCCAGCAGTAGAGGGACCGCCAACAATGAGCAGTTCTTC. This gives the protein CASSRGTANNEQFF.

V usage is TRBV12-3 or TRBV12-4 and J usage is TRBJ2-3; TRBD1 matches 9 bases. The V segment lost 3 bases and the J segment 4 bases; nucleotides outside the gene matches: 2. This CDR3 has 14 residues. DNA of the CDR3: TGTGCCAGCAGTTTGGGACAGGGCGCAGATACGCAGTATTTT. Residues: CASSLGQGADTQYF.

The CDR3 DNA sequence: TGTGCCAGCAGCTTGGGCAGGGCCACTGAAGCTTTCTTT. Its translation: CASSLGRATEAFF. V usage is TRBV5-6 and J usage is TRBJ1-1; TRBD1 might be the D (5 bases). The CDR3 is 13 amino acids. V lost 0 bases, J lost 4 bases, and 7 bases lay in between. CDR1 is SGHDT and CDR2 is YYEEEE in the germline V gene.

The chain is built from TRBV11-3 and TRBJ2-5; tentative D call: TRBD2 (6 bases). Germline V gives CDR1 SGHNT, CDR2 YENEEA. V gave up 5 bases and J gave up 4 bases, with 14 bases separating them. The CDR3 covers 14 residues. The CDR3 bases are TGTGCCAGCAGCCCAATCGGACTAAGAGAGACCCAGTACTTC. It codes for CASSPIGLRETQYF.